The T cell receptor beta chain under discussion was sequenced for a study of cytomegalovirus exposure and HLA in healthy donors. The length of the CDR3 is 15 residues. From germline, CDR1 is MNHNS and CDR2 SASEGT. V trimming: 5 bases; J trimming: 5 bases; junction bases outside the gene matches: 10. This clone was detected only once. Repertoires were generated with immunoSEQ multiplex PCR, while TCRdb's copy carries only in-frame clones and drops some. The sample has under 200,000 clones, more than 80% seen once. The chain recombines TRBV6-1 with TRBJ2-5, with 8 positions matching TRBD2. The specimen sequenced was PBMCs. The clonotype originates from a woman between 18 and 30 years old in good health and CMV-seropositive. The CDR3 nucleotides read TGTGCCAGCAGTTGGCGCGGGGGGACCAAGGAGACCCAGTACTTC. Translating it yields CASSWRGGTKETQYF.